One and the same sample provided the 13 T cell receptor beta chains below, sequenced in a study of T cells in Graves' hyperthyroidism and ophthalmopathy. TCR beta CDR3 regions were amplified from RNA. During a first-round RT-PCR of the TCR CDR3, the HTBI primer set was used. TCRdb reprocessed the multiplex PCR reads via MiXCR and lists one record per CDR3 protein. The sample lists approximately 710,000 distinct CDR3 sequences, approximately 15% seen once, with 15% in the top ten. Sequenced material: blood. Receptors originate from a man in his forties or fifties with Graves' hyperthyroidism.

This clonotype was detected ten times or more. V is TRBV30 and J is TRBJ1-1, with TRBD1 matching 8 bases. The germline V gene encodes CDR1 GTSNPN and CDR2 SVGIG (reference sequence). V trimming: 0 bases; J trimming: 4 bases; junction bases outside the gene matches: 4. This CDR3 has 14 residues. CDR3 region: CAWSVQTGVTEAFF. The CDR3, as DNA: TGTGCCTGGAGTGTACAGACAGGGGTCACTGAAGCTTTCTTT.

This chain links TRBV6-2 or TRBV6-3 with TRBJ1-2, with TRBD1 matching 8 bases. CDR3 length: 15 amino acids. CDR1 MNHEY and CDR2 SVGEGT come from the germline V gene. V was clipped by 2 bases and J by 6 bases; unmatched bases: 8. The CDR3 here is CASSYPETGEDGYTF. As DNA, the CDR3 is TGTGCCAGCAGTTACCCCGAGACAGGGGAGGATGGCTACACCTTC.

This clonotype was counted only a few times. The V gene is TRBV7-2, the J gene TRBJ2-1; D remains unclear. Germline V gene lookup returns CDR1 SGHTA and CDR2 FQGNSA. Trimming cost V 4 bases and J 10 bases, with 14 bases left between them. The CDR3 spans 13 residues. The CDR3 spells CASSSSQIREQFF. CDR3 bases: TGTGCCAGCAGCTCCTCCCAGATAAGAGAGCAGTTCTTC. Together with reference TRBV7-2 and TRBJ2-1, the CDR3 gives the full variable domain: GAGVSQSPSNKVTEKGKDVELRCDPISGHTALYWYRQSLGQGLEFLIYFQGNSAPDKSGLPSDRFSAERTGGSVSTLTIQRTQQEDSAVYLCASSSSQIREQFFGPGTRLTVL.

A remark on this clonotype: A much larger clone is a single base away; this may be a read error. The gene calls are TRBV7-2 and TRBJ2-7, with TRBD1 matching over 9 bases. Per the germline V gene, CDR1 is SGHTA and CDR2 is FQGNSA. The CDR3 loop spans 14 amino acids. CDR3 coding DNA: TGTGCCAGCAGCCCAGGGGGACAGGGTTACGAGCAGCACTTC. As protein: CASSPGGQGYEQHF.

A remark on this clonotype: With a much larger clone just one base away, this may be a read error. This chain uses TRBV6-1 with TRBJ2-1; D call uncertain. The germline CDR1 and CDR2 sequences are MNHNS and SASEGT. V lost 10 bases to trimming and J lost 0 bases, with 13 bases between them. CDR3 length: 14 residues. CDR3 residues: CATQTTHSYNEQFF. The CDR3 DNA reads as TGTGCCACCCAGACCACCCACTCCTACAATGAGCAGTTCTTC.

The V call is TRBV4-2, the J call TRBJ1-1; D not certain. This CDR3 contains 15 residues. Germline V CDR1 and CDR2: LGHNA, YNFKEQ. V was pared by 4 bases and J by 3 bases, with 15 bases between. The CDR3 region has the DNA TGTGCCAGCAGCCCCAGGCGGACCTTGGACACTGAAGCTTTCTTT. Translation: CASSPRRTLDTEAFF.

The V and J genes are TRBV3-1 and TRBJ1-5; 8 nucleotides line up with TRBD1. The CDR3 is made up of 14 amino acids. J was trimmed by 6 bases and V by 6 bases; bases with no gene match: 7. The V gene's germline CDR1 is LGHDT and CDR2 YNNKEL (reference sequence). CDR3 sequence reads: CASSKGQGGQPQHF. CDR3 DNA sequence: TGTGCCAGCAGTAAAGGACAGGGAGGTCAGCCCCAGCATTTT.

This clonotype has a count of ten or more. The chain is built from TRBV2 and TRBJ2-1; 10 positions match TRBD2. CDR1 is SNHLY and CDR2 is FYNNEI in the germline V gene. The CDR3 is 18 residues long. V was pared by 2 bases and J by 7 bases, with 14 bases of the junction left unmatched. Here the CDR3 reads CASSESVAGGSVWNEQFF. CDR3 coding DNA: TGTGCCAGCAGTGAATCGGTAGCGGGAGGCTCGGTGTGGAATGAGCAGTTCTTC.

This sequence joins TRBV7-3 and TRBJ2-1; D uncertain. V dropped 4 bases and J dropped 8 bases, with 6 bases sitting between them. Per germline, CDR1 SGHTA and CDR2 FQGTGA. The CDR3 has 11 residues. The CDR3 bases are TGTGCCAGCAGCTCCGGTCATGAGCAGTTCTTC. Translation: CASSSGHEQFF.

V is TRBV7-9 and J is TRBJ2-1; 9 positions agree with TRBD2. V shed 1 base and J 8 bases; nucleotides not matched to a gene: 9. Germline V lookup: CDR1 SEHNR, CDR2 FQNEAQ (reference sequence). The CDR3 has 16 residues. DNA for the CDR3: TGTGCCAGCAGCTTAGAGGGCGGGAGGGTGCGGGATGAGCAGTTCTTC. Residues: CASSLEGGRVRDEQFF.

This clonotype has at least ten counts. The CDR3 DNA reads as TGTGCCAGCACCTCCGGGACAGGGGGCGAGCAGTACTTC. It yields the protein CASTSGTGGEQYF. This rearrangement joins TRBV28 to TRBJ2-7, with 11 bases fitting TRBD1. V dropped 7 bases and J dropped 6; count of bases not matched to a gene: 5. CDR3 length: 13 amino acids. Germline assignment: CDR1 MDHEN and CDR2 SYDVKM.

In this sample, this clonotype turned up many times. The rearrangement joins TRBV12-3 or TRBV12-4 to TRBJ1-2, with D tentatively TRBD1 (5 bases). The CDR3 is 12 amino acids. CDR3 in amino acids: CATTDPRDGYTF. The CDR3 coding sequence is TGTGCGACGACAGATCCGAGGGATGGCTACACCTTC.

This clonotype came up many times. V usage is TRBV2 and J usage is TRBJ1-1; the match to TRBD1 covers 8 bases. With V trimmed by 3 bases and J by 4 bases, 10 bases remained unmatched. From germline, CDR1 is SNHLY and CDR2 FYNNEI. The CDR3 spans 16 residues. The CDR3 region is CASSEREDRVGTEAFF. The DNA of the CDR3 is TGTGCCAGCAGTGAGAGGGAGGACAGGGTGGGCACTGAAGCTTTCTTT.